These 14 T cell receptor beta chains originate from one sample sequenced in a study of cytomegalovirus exposure and HLA in healthy donors. The PCR made use of 60 Vbeta and 13 Jbeta primers. Profiled with immunoSEQ multiplex PCR; TCRdb holds only in-frame clones, not every one. The sample includes 150,000 to 200,000 clones, just over 70% seen only once; the top ten take 2% to 2.5%. Source material: PBMCs. All receptors derive from a human donor in good health.

About this clone itself: The junction departs from germline at one end; a sequencing error may be responsible. The chain is built from TRBV7-7 and TRBJ1-3; possible D gene TRBD1, 6 bases. Germline-derived CDR1 and CDR2 are SSHAT and FNYEAQ (reference sequence). This CDR3 is 15 amino acids long. CDR3 protein: CASSLATGSGNTIYF. CDR3 nucleotides: TGTGCTAGCAGCTTAGCGACAGGCTCTGGAAACACCATATATTTT.

The V call is TRBV18, the J call TRBJ1-4, with a possible D match to TRBD1 (5 bases). V gave up 6 bases and J gave up 8 bases, with 16 bases separating them. Germline lookup yields CDR1 KGHSH and CDR2 LQKENI. The CDR3 length is 14 residues. CDR3 nucleotide sequence: TGTGCCAGCTCGAAGTCGGCGGGGGAGGAAAAACTGTTTTTT. Its protein product is CASSKSAGEEKLFF.

The V and J genes are TRBV4-1 and TRBJ1-5, with a tentative D call TRBD1 (6 bases). Germline assignment: CDR1 MGHRA and CDR2 YSYEKL. The CDR3 has 14 residues. Trimming removed 4 bases from V and 4 bases from J, with 11 bases in between. The DNA for the CDR3 is TGCGCCAGCAGCCCGGGGGGGGCGAATCAGCCCCAGCATTTT. Its protein product is CASSPGGANQPQHF.

This chain uses TRBV7-3 with TRBJ2-2; 8 bases are shared with TRBD1. This CDR3 spans 16 amino acids. V lost 2 bases and J lost 5; bases outside the gene matches: 7. The germline CDR1 and CDR2 sequences are SGHTA and FQGTGA. The CDR3 here is CASSLSGGATTGELFF. DNA for the CDR3: TGTGCCAGCAGCTTATCAGGGGGCGCGACGACCGGGGAGCTGTTTTTT.

This clone showed up just once. The chain carries TRBV7-9 and TRBJ1-1; D remains ambiguous. In germline, CDR1 is SEHNR, CDR2 FQNEAQ (reference sequence). Trimming removed 4 bases at V and 4 bases at J, with 13 bases between. The CDR3 covers 14 residues. The CDR3 region has the DNA TGTGCCAGCAGCTACGTTTCTACCGGCACTGAAGCTTTCTTT. Amino acids: CASSYVSTGTEAFF.

This chain joins TRBV9 and TRBJ1-3, with 7 bases identical to TRBD1. This CDR3 has 15 amino acids. CDR1 is SGDLS and CDR2 is YYNGEE in the germline V gene. V was pared by 2 bases and J by 0 bases, with 2 bases of the junction left unmatched. The CDR3 DNA follows: TGTGCCAGCAGCGTCGGGACAGCCTCTGGAAACACCATATATTTT. Its protein is CASSVGTASGNTIYF.

CDR3 region: CASSLGRGDTQYF. CDR3 coding DNA: TGTGCCAGCAGTTTAGGGCGGGGGGACACGCAGTATTTT. This chain uses TRBV27 with TRBJ2-3; 8 bases align to TRBD2. The V and J ends lost 2 bases and 9 bases, in that order; junction bases with no gene match: 4. The CDR3 length is 13 residues. CDR1 is MNHEY and CDR2 is SMNVEV in the germline V gene (reference sequence).

The J gene is TRBJ1-2, the V gene TRBV16; a weak D match, TRBD1 (5 bases). The CDR3 has 15 amino acids. V lost 2 bases to trimming and J lost 3 bases, with 13 bases between them. CDR1 KGHSY and CDR2 FQNENV come from the germline V gene. CDR3 sequence: CASSQTAGGDYGYTF. In nucleotides, the CDR3 is TGTGCCAGCAGCCAAACGGCGGGGGGAGACTATGGCTACACCTTC.

The chain combines TRBV7-6 with TRBJ2-5; TRBD2 agrees at 7 bases. Trimming removed 4 bases from V and 5 bases from J; junction bases left unmatched: 1. Germline CDR1 is SGHVS and CDR2 is FNYEAQ. The CDR3 is 12 amino acids. The CDR3 loop is CASSSGGETQYF. CDR3 DNA sequence: TGTGCCAGCAGCTCCGGGGGGGAGACCCAGTACTTC.

This chain joins TRBV5-1 and TRBJ1-3; D possibly corresponds to TRBD1 (5 bases). Germline-derived CDR1 and CDR2 are SGHRS and YFSETQ. This CDR3 has 15 residues. With 3 bases removed from V and 6 bases from J, the gap between germline ends came to 16 bases. Here the CDR3 reads CASSSGTGVLNTIYF. In nucleotides, the CDR3 is TGCGCCAGCAGCTCCGGGACTGGAGTGCTAAACACCATATATTTT.

V and J are TRBV11-3 and TRBJ2-2, with a possible D match to TRBD2 (5 bases). CDR3 length: 15 residues. The V end was cut by 4 bases, the J end by 2 bases, with 11 bases between. Germline lookup yields CDR1 SGHNT and CDR2 YENEEA. CDR3 coding DNA: TGTGCCAGCAGCTCGGCGGGTGAAAACACCGGGGAGCTGTTTTTT. It yields the protein CASSSAGENTGELFF.

At least ten counts were recorded for this clone. V usage is TRBV4-3 and J usage is TRBJ2-1; 11 bases agree with TRBD2. With 0 bases clipped from V and 2 bases from J, the junction kept 0 bases outside the gene matches. Germline V CDR1 and CDR2: LGHNA, YSLEER. The length of the CDR3 is 16 residues. CDR3 in DNA: TGCGCCAGCAGCCAAGATAGCGGGGGGGCCTACAATGAGCAGTTCTTC. Encoded protein: CASSQDSGGAYNEQFF.

The chain combines TRBV29-1 with TRBJ1-4, with TRBD1 as a possible D gene (5 bases). Per germline, CDR1 SQVTM and CDR2 ANQGSEA. CDR3 length: 15 residues. Trimming stripped 6 bases from V and 3 bases from J, with 17 bases between. CDR3 in DNA: TGCAGCGTAGCTCCCGTAGGGGCTCCTAATGAAAAACTGTTTTTT. Encoded protein: CSVAPVGAPNEKLFF.

This chain links TRBV9 with TRBJ2-1; 10 bases fit TRBD1. This CDR3 is 18 amino acids long. The V gene end was trimmed by 0 bases and the J gene end by 7 bases; junction bases not matched to a gene: 13. CDR1 is SGDLS, CDR2 YYNGEE, per germline. In DNA form, the CDR3 reads TGTGCCAGCAGCGTAGAATTCTCTGGGACAGGGGATGGTAATGAGCAGTTCTTC. It yields the protein CASSVEFSGTGDGNEQFF.